Included here is one T cell receptor beta chain sequence, with context. RNA was extracted and reverse transcribed into cDNA as the sequencing template. Data came from immunoSEQ multiplex PCR; TCRdb stores just in-frame clones and leaves some out. The repertoire includes 150,000 or so clones, approximately 65% of them detected once, and approximately 10% sits in the top ten. The record originates from a study of CD8+ T cells in alopecia areata. Germline lookup yields CDR1 SGHVS and CDR2 FNYEAQ. The CDR3 length is 14 residues. V dropped 5 bases and J dropped 6; count of bases not matched to a gene: 6. Researchers took lesional scalp punch biopsies and peripheral blood from people who were alopecia areata patients.

The chain is built from TRBV7-6 and TRBJ1-5; TRBD1 agrees at 8 bases. This specimen consisted of CD8+ T cells sorted from blood, obtained at week 0. This clonotype was obtained from a human donor with alopecia areata. CDR3 sequence reads: CASSQDRGGQPQHF. Here the CDR3 DNA reads TGTGCCAGCAGCCAAGACAGGGGTGGTCAGCCCCAGCATTTT. Full variable domain (missing parts from reference TRBV7-6 and TRBJ1-5): GAGVSQSPRYKVTKRGQDVALRCDPISGHVSLYWYRQALGQGPEFLTYFNYEAQQDKSGLPNDRFSAERPEGSISTLTIQRTEQRDSAMYRCASSQDRGGQPQHFGDGTRLSIL.